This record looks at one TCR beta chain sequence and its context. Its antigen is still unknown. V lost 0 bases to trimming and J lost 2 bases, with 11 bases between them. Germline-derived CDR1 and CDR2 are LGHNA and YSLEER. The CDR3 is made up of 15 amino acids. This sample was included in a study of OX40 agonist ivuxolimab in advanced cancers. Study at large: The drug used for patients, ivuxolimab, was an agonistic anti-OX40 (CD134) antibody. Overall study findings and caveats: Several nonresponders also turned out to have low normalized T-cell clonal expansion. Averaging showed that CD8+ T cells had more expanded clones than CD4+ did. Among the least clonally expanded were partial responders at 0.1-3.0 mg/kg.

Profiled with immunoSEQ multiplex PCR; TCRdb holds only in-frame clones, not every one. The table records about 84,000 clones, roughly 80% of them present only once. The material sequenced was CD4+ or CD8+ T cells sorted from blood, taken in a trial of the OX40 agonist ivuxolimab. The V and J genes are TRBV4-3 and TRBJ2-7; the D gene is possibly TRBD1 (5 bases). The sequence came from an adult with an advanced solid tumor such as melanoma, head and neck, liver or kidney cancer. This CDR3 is CASSQEIDRAYEQYF. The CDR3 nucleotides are TGCGCCAGCAGCCAAGAAATCGACAGAGCCTACGAGCAGTACTTC.